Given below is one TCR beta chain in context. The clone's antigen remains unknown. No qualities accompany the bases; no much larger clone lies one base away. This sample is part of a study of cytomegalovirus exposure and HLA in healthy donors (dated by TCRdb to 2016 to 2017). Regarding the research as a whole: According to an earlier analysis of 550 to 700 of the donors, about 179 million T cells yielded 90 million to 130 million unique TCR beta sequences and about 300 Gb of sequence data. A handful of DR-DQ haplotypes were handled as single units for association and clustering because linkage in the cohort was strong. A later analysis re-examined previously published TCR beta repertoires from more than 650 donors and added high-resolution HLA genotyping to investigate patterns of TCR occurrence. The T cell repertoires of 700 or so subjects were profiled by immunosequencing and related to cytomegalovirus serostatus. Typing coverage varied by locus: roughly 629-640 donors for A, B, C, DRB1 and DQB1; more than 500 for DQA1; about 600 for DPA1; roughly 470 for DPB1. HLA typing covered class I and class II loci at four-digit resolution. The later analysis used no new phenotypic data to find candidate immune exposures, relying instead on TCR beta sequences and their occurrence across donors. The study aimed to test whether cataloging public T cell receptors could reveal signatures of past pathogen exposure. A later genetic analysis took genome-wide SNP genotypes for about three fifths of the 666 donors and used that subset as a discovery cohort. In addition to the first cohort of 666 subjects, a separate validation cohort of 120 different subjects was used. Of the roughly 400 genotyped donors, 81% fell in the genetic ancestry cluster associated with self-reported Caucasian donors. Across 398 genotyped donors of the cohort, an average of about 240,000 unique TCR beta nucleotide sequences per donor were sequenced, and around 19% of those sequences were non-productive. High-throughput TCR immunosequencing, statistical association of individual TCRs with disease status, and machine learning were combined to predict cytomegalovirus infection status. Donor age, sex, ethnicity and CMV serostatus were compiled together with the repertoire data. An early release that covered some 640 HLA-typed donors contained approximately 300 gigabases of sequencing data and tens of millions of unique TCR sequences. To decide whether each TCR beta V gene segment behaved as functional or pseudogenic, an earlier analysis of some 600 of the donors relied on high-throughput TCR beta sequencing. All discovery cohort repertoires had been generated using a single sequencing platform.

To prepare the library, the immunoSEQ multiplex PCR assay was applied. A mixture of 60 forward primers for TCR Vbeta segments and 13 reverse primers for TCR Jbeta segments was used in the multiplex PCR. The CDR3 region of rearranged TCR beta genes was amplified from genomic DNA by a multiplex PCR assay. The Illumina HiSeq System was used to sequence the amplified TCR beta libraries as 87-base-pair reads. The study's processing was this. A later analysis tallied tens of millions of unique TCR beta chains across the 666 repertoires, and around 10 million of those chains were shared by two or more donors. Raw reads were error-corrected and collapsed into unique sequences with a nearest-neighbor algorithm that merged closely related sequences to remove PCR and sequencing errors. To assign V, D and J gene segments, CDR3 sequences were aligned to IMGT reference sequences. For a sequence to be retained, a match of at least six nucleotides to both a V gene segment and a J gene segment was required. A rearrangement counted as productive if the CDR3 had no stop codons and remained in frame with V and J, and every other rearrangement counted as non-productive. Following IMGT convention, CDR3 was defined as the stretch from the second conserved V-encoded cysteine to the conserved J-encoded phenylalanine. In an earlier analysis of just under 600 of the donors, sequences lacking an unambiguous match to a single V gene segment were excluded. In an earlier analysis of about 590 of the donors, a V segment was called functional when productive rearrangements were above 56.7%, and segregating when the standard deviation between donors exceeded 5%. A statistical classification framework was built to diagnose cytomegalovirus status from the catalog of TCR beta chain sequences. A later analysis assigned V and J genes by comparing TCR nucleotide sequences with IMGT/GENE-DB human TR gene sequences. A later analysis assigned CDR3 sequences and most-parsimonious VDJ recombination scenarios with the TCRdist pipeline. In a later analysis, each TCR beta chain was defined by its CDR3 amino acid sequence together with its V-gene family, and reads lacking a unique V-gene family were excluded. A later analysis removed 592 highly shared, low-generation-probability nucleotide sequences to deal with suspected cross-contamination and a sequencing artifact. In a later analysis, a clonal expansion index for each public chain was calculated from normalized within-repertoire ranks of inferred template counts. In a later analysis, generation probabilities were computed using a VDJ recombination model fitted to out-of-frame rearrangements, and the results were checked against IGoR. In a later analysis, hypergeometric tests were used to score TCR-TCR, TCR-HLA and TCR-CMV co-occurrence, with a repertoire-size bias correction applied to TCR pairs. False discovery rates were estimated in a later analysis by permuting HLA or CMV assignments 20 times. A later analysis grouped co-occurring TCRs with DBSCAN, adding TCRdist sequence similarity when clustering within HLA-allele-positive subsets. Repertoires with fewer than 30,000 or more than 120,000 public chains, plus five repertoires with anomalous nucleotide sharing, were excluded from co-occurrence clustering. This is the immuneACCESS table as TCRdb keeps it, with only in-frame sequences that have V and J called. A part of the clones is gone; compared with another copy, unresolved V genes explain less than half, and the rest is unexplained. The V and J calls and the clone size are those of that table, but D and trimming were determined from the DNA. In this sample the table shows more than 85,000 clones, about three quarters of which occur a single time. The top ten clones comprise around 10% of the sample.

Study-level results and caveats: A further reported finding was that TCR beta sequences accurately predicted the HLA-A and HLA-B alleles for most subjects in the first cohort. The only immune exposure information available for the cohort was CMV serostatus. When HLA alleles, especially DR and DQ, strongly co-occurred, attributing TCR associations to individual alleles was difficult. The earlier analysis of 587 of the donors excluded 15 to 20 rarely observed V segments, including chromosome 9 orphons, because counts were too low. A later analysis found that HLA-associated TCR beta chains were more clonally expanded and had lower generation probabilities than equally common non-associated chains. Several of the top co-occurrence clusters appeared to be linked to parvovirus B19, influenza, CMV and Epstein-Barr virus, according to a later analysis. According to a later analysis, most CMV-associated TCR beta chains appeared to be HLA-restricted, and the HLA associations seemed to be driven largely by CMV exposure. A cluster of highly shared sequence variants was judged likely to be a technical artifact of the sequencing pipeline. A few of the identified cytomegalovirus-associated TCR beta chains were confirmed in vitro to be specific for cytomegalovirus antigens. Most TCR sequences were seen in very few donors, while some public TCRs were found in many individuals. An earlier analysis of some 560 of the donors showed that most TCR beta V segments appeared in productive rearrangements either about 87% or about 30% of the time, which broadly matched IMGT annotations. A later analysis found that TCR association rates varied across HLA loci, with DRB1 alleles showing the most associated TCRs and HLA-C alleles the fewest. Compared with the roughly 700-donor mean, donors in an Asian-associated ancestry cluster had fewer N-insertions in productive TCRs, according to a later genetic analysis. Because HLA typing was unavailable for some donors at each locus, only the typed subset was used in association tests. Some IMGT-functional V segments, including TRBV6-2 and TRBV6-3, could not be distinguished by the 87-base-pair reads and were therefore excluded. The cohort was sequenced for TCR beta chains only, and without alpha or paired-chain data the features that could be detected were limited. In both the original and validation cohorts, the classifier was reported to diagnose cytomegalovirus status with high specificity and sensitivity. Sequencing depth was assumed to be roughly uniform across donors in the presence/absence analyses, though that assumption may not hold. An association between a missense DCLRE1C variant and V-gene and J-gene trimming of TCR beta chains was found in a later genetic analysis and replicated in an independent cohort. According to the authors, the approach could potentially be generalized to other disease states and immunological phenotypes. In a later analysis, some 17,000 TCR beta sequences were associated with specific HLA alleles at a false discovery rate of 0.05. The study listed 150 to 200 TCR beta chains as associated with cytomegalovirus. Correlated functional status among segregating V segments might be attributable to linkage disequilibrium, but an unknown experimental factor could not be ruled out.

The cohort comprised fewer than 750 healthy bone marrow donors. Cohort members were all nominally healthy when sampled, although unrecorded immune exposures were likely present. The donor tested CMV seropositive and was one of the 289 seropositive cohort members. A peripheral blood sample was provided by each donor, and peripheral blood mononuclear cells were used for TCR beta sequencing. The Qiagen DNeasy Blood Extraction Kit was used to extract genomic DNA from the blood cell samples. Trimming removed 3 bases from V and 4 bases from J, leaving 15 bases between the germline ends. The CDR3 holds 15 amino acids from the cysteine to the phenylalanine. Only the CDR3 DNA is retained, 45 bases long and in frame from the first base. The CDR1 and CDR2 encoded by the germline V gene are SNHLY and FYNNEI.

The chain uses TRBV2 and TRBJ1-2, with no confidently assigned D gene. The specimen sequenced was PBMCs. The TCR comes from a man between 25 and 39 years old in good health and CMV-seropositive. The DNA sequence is TGTGCCAGCAGTGACCCCTCAGATTTAATCTATGGCTACACCTTC. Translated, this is CASSDPSDLIYGYTF.